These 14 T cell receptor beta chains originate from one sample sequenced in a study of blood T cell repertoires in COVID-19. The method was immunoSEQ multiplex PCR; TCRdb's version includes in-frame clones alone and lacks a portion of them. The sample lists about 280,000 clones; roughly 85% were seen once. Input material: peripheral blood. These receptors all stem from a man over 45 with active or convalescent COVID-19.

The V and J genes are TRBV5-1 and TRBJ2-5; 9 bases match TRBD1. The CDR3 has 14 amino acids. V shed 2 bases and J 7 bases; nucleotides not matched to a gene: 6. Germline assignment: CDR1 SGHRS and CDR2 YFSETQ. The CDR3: CASSLSTGGGTQYF. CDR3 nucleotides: TGCGCCAGCAGCTTATCCACAGGGGGCGGGACCCAGTACTTC.

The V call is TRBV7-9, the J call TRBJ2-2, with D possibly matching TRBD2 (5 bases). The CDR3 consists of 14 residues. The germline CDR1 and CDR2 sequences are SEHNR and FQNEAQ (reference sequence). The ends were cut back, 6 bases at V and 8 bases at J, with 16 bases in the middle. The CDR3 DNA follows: TGTGCCAGCAGTCCAACGAGGGTCGGAGGGGAGCTGTTTTTT. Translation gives CASSPTRVGGELFF.

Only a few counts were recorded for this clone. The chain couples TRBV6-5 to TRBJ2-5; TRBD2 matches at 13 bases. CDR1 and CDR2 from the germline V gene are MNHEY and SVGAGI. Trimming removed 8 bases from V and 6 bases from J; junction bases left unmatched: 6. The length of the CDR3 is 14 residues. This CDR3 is CASRGLAGAQTQYF. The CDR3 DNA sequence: TGTGCCAGCCGCGGACTAGCGGGAGCTCAGACCCAGTACTTC.

CDR3 residues: CASRMTGALYEQYF. The CDR3 DNA reads as TGTGCCAGCAGAATGACAGGGGCCCTCTACGAGCAGTACTTC. The chain links TRBV6-5 to TRBJ2-7; TRBD1 aligns across 8 bases. J gave up 3 bases and V 6 bases, and 7 bases lay outside the gene matches. The V gene's germline CDR1 is MNHEY and CDR2 SVGAGI. The CDR3 consists of 14 residues.

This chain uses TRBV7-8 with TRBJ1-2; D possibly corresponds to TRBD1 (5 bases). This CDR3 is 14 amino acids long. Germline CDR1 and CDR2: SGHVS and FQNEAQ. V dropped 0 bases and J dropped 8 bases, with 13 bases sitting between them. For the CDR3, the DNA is TGTGCCAGCAGCTTAGCGATCGGAGGGGTCGGCTACACCTTC. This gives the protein CASSLAIGGVGYTF.

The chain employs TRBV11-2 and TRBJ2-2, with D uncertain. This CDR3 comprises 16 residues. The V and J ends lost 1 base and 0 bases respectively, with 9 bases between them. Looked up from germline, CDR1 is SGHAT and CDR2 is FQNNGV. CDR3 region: CASSLGLSANTGELFF. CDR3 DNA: TGTGCCAGCAGCTTAGGATTATCAGCGAACACCGGGGAGCTGTTTTTT. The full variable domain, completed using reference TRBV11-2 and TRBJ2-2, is EAGVAQSPRYKIIEKRQSVAFWCNPISGHATLYWYQQILGQGPKLLIQFQNNGVVDDSQLPKDRFSAERLKGVDSTLKIQPAKLEDSAVYLCASSLGLSANTGELFFGEGSRLTVL.

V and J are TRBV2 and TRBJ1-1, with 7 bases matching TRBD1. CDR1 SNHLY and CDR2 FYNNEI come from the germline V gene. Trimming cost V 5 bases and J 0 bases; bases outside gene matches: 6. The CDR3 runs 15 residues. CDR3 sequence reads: CASSRDSQMNTEAFF. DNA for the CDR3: TGTGCCAGCAGTAGGGACAGCCAAATGAACACTGAAGCTTTCTTT.

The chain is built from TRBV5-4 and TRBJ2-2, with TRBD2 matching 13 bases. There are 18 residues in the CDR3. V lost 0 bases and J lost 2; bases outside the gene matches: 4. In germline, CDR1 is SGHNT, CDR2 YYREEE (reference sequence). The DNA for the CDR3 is TGTGCCAGCAGCTTGGGACCGGGACTAGCGGGAAACACCGGGGAGCTGTTTTTT. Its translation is CASSLGPGLAGNTGELFF. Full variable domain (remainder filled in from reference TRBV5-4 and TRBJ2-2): ETGVTQSPTHLIKTRGQQVTLRCSSQSGHNTVSWYQQALGQGPQFIFQYYREEENGRGNFPPRFSGLQFPNYSSELNVNALELDDSALYLCASSLGPGLAGNTGELFFGEGSRLTVL.

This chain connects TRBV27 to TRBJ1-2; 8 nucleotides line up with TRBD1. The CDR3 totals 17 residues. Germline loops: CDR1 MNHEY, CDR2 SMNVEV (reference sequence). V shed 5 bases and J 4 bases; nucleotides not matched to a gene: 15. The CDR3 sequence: CASSAQQGGRNFYGYTF. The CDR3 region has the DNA TGTGCCAGCAGTGCGCAACAGGGGGGGAGGAATTTCTATGGCTACACCTTC.

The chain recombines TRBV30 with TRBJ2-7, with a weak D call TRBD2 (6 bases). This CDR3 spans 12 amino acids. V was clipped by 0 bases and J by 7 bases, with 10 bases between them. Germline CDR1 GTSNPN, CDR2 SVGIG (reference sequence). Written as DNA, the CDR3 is TGTGCCTGGAGTGTACACCGGGGGGAGCAGTACTTC. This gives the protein CAWSVHRGEQYF.

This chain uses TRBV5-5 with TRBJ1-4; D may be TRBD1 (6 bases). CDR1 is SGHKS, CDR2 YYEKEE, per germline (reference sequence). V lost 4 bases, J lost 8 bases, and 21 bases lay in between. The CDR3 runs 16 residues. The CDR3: CASSPGVRPGEEKLFF. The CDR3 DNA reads TGTGCCAGCAGCCCAGGGGTTCGTCCAGGGGAGGAAAAACTGTTTTTT.

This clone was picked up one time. Here the CDR3 reads CASSPFPDRPTGTDAGNTIYF. For the CDR3, the DNA is TGCGCCAGCAGCCCGTTCCCCGATAGGCCCACTGGGACAGACGCTGGAAACACCATATATTTT. The rearrangement links TRBV5-1 to TRBJ1-3, with TRBD1 matching over 7 bases. CDR1 and CDR2 from the germline V gene are SGHRS and YFSETQ. V trimming: 4 bases; J trimming: 2 bases; junction bases outside the gene matches: 24. This CDR3 comprises 21 residues.

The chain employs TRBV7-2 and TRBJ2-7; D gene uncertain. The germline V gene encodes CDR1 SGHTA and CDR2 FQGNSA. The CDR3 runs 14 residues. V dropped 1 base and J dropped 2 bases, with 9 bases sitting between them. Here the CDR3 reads CASSLGYSTYEQYF. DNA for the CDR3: TGTGCCAGCAGCTTAGGTTATAGCACCTACGAGCAGTACTTC. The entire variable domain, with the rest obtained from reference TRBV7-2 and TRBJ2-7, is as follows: GAGVSQSPSNKVTEKGKDVELRCDPISGHTALYWYRQSLGQGLEFLIYFQGNSAPDKSGLPSDRFSAERTGGSVSTLTIQRTQQEDSAVYLCASSLGYSTYEQYFGPGTRLTVT.

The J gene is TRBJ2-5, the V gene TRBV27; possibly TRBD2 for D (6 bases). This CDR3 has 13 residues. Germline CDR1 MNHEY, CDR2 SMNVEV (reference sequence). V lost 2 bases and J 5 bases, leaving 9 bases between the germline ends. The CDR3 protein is CASSLSGYETQYF. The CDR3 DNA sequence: TGTGCCAGCAGTTTAAGCGGGTACGAGACCCAGTACTTC.